Each of the 11 T cell receptor beta chains below was sequenced from the same sample in a study of blood T cell repertoires in COVID-19. Libraries were prepared by immunoSEQ multiplex PCR; TCRdb keeps only in-frame clonotypes and omits some of them. The table records a few hundred thousand clones, 88% of them present only once. Material for sequencing was PBMCs or T cells enriched from blood (not recorded which). Every receptor here comes from a woman between 18 and 30 years old who had recovered from COVID-19.

CDR3 sequence: CASSKNSYYGYTF. The CDR3 nucleotides are TGTGCCAGCAGCAAAAACAGCTACTATGGCTACACCTTC. The J gene is TRBJ1-2, the V gene TRBV2; D call uncertain. The germline CDR1 and CDR2 sequences are SNHLY and FYNNEI. This CDR3 is built from 13 residues. V was clipped by 6 bases and J by 3 bases, with 11 bases between them.

The chain joins TRBV18 to TRBJ1-1; TRBD1 matches 7 bases. The CDR3 is made up of 17 amino acids. CDR1 and CDR2 (germline): KGHSH, LQKENI. J gave up 3 bases and V 1 base, and 11 bases lay outside the gene matches. In nucleotides, the CDR3 is TGTGCCAGCTCACCACGATCCGGGACAGCTAGGGACACTGAAGCTTTCTTT. Residues: CASSPRSGTARDTEAFF.

This chain joins TRBV9 and TRBJ2-2, with D possibly being TRBD2 (7 bases). The germline V gene encodes CDR1 SGDLS and CDR2 YYNGEE. The CDR3 is made up of 16 amino acids. V was shortened by 0 bases and J by 4 bases, with 13 bases between the two germline ends. As DNA, the CDR3 is TGTGCCAGCAGCGTAGTCGGGGGGCGGACCACCGGGGAGCTGTTTTTT. Its translation is CASSVVGGRTTGELFF.

J is TRBJ1-2 and V is TRBV24-1; D unclear. The V end lost 4 bases, the J end lost 8 bases, and 10 bases lay between the germline ends. Germline assignment: CDR1 KGHDR and CDR2 SFDVKD. The length of the CDR3 is 12 residues. The CDR3 DNA follows: TGTGCCACCAGTGACACCGCCGGGGGCTACACCTTC. Residues: CATSDTAGGYTF.

A single count supports this clone. The chain couples TRBV5-5 to TRBJ2-5; 8 bases line up with TRBD1. This CDR3 comprises 14 residues. Germline V gives CDR1 SGHKS, CDR2 YYEKEE (reference sequence). V was clipped by 1 base and J by 5 bases; unmatched bases: 4. The CDR3, as DNA: TGTGCCAGCAGCTTGCCAGGGGGCAAGGAGACCCAGTACTTC. It is translated as CASSLPGGKETQYF.

This chain uses TRBV2 with TRBJ2-3, with 8 bases lining up with TRBD2. From germline, CDR1 is SNHLY and CDR2 FYNNEI. The V gene end was trimmed by 5 bases and the J gene end by 4 bases; junction bases not matched to a gene: 8. CDR3 length: 15 residues. The DNA of the CDR3 is TGTGCCAGCAGTCGGCGGGGGGCCGGCCCAGATACGCAGTATTTT. This translates into CASSRRGAGPDTQYF.

The chain has TRBV4-3 and TRBJ1-2; D unresolved. The CDR3 totals 12 residues. Germline V gene lookup returns CDR1 LGHNA and CDR2 YSLEER. The V end was cut by 8 bases, the J end by 7 bases, with 14 bases between. The CDR3 nucleotides are TGCGCCAGCGGTGAGAGGTCTGCTGGCTACACCTTC. It codes for CASGERSAGYTF.

The chain uses TRBV5-1 and TRBJ2-7, with TRBD1 matching 8 bases. The V gene's germline CDR1 is SGHRS and CDR2 YFSETQ. The CDR3 sequence is 15 residues long. V shed 2 bases, J shed 2 bases, and the junction held 6 bases outside the gene matches. The DNA of the CDR3 is TGCGCCAGCAGCTTTTTCAGGGGGCCGGCCTACGAGCAGTACTTC. Amino acids: CASSFFRGPAYEQYF.

This sequence joins TRBV9 and TRBJ2-1; 15 nucleotides line up with TRBD2. The CDR3 has 19 residues. V gave up 5 bases and J gave up 0 bases; unmatched junction bases: 9. Germline V gene sequence: CDR1 SGDLS, CDR2 YYNGEE. The CDR3 coding sequence is TGTGCCAGCAGTCTTACCGGGACTAGCGGGGGGCCCTCCTACAATGAGCAGTTCTTC. Translated: CASSLTGTSGGPSYNEQFF.

The V call is TRBV4-1, the J call TRBJ1-1; 8 positions agree with TRBD1. The J segment lost 3 bases and the V segment lost 1 base, leaving 4 bases of the junction unmatched. The CDR3 sequence is 15 residues long. Germline assignment: CDR1 MGHRA and CDR2 YSYEKL. CDR3 nucleotides: TGCGCCAGCAGCCAAGCGACAGGGGCCTACACTGAAGCTTTCTTT. The encoded protein is CASSQATGAYTEAFF.

The chain couples TRBV28 to TRBJ1-5; D is unresolved. Between the trimmed V and J ends, which lost 5 bases and 0 bases, there was a span of 14 bases. CDR1 is MDHEN, CDR2 SYDVKM, per germline. The CDR3 has 16 amino acids. CDR3 loop: CASSPTQVDSNQPQHF. CDR3 nucleotides: TGTGCCAGCAGTCCTACTCAGGTCGATAGCAATCAGCCCCAGCATTTT. Looking up the rest from reference TRBV28 and TRBJ1-5 gives the full variable domain: DVKVTQSSRYLVKRTGEKVFLECVQDMDHENMFWYRQDPGLGLRLIYFSYDVKMKEKGDIPEGYSVSREKKERFSLILESASTNQTSMYLCASSPTQVDSNQPQHFGDGTRLSIL.